Sequencing of this T cell receptor (beta chain) was carried out in a study of cytomegalovirus exposure and HLA in healthy donors. Germline values: CDR1 SGHRS, CDR2 YFSETQ. The CDR3 is made up of 13 amino acids. Trimming took off 2 bases at V and 0 bases at J, with 6 bases between the two ends. As for this clone: Its specificity is unknown.

The study's findings and limits: Altogether, some 160 TCR beta chains were recorded as cytomegalovirus-associated.

Produced via immunoSEQ multiplex PCR; TCRdb's table is partial and in-frame only. Of about 180,000 clones detected, approximately 86% appear once; the ten largest clones hold less than 3%. The chain carries TRBV5-1 and TRBJ2-7; no definite D call. The sequenced sample was PBMCs. The clonotype originates from a man in his late teens or twenties in good health and CMV-seropositive. This CDR3 is CASSLTGSYEQYF. The DNA for the CDR3 is TGCGCCAGCAGCTTAACCGGCTCCTACGAGCAGTACTTC.